Below, 24 T cell receptor beta chains from the same sample are listed, as sequenced in a study of cytomegalovirus exposure and HLA in healthy donors. Primers: 60 Vbeta forward and 13 Jbeta reverse. Sequencing was performed with immunoSEQ multiplex PCR; in TCRdb, only in-frame clones are kept and a portion is missing. The sample includes tens of thousands of clones, about 67% of them seen just once. The source material was PBMCs. All receptors derive from a man between 40 and 49 years old in good health and CMV-seropositive.

This clone was seen a handful of times. The gene calls are TRBV7-2 and TRBJ2-1; 14 nucleotides line up with TRBD2. The V and J ends lost 4 bases and 8 bases, in that order; junction bases with no gene match: 7. CDR3 length: 16 residues. Germline V lookup: CDR1 SGHTA, CDR2 FQGNSA. DNA of the CDR3: TGTGCCAGCAGCTCAAGGACTAGCGGGGGGAGGTATGAGCAGTTCTTC. Amino acid sequence: CASSSRTSGGRYEQFF.

This clone showed up just a few times. This sequence joins TRBV5-1 and TRBJ1-1; unclear D gene. Between the trimmed V and J ends, which lost 4 bases and 1 base, there was a span of 11 bases. The CDR3 extends over 14 amino acids. CDR1 is SGHRS, CDR2 YFSETQ, per germline. The CDR3 bases are TGCGCCAGCAGCCCGGACTCGAAGAACACTGAAGCTTTCTTT. Protein sequence: CASSPDSKNTEAFF.

The V gene is TRBV6-6, the J gene TRBJ1-3; D is perhaps TRBD1 (6 bases). CDR1 and CDR2 (germline): MNHNY, SVGAGI (reference sequence). Trimming cost V 5 bases and J 0 bases, with 14 bases left between them. The CDR3 contains 16 residues. CDR3 protein: CASSRDRPSSGNTIYF. Here the CDR3 DNA reads TGTGCCAGCAGTCGAGACAGGCCCAGCTCTGGAAACACCATATATTTT.

This rearrangement joins TRBV2 to TRBJ2-7, with a tentative D call TRBD2 (5 bases). The CDR3 consists of 13 residues. The V gene lost 6 bases and the J gene lost 0 bases, with 9 bases spanning the gap. Germline V CDR1 and CDR2: SNHLY, FYNNEI. CDR3 residues: CASREGASYEQYF. The CDR3 nucleotides read TGTGCCAGCAGAGAGGGAGCCTCCTACGAGCAGTACTTC.

This rearrangement joins TRBV29-1 to TRBJ2-5; TRBD1 aligns across 8 bases. After removal of 7 bases from V and 8 bases from J, the junction contained 12 bases not matched to a gene. Germline V CDR1 and CDR2: SQVTM, ANQGSEA. The CDR3 extends over 13 amino acids. CDR3 bases: TGCAGCGCGGGTGGGCGACAGGGGACCACCCAGTACTTC. Amino acid sequence: CSAGGRQGTTQYF. Filled out from reference TRBV29-1 and TRBJ2-5, the complete variable domain reads SAVISQKPSRDICQRGTSLTIQCQVDSQVTMMFWYRQQPGQSLTLIATANQGSEATYESGFVIDKFPISRPNLTFSTLTVSNMSPEDSSIYLCSAGGRQGTTQYFGPGTRLLVL.

The chain couples TRBV2 to TRBJ1-2; possible D gene TRBD1, 6 bases. V was shortened by 5 bases and J by 4 bases, with 11 bases between the two germline ends. The V gene's germline CDR1 is SNHLY and CDR2 FYNNEI. The CDR3 is 13 amino acids. In DNA form, the CDR3 reads TGTGCCAGCAGTCCCAGGGGCGCCTATGGCTACACCTTC. Translated, it gives CASSPRGAYGYTF.

The chain recombines TRBV9 with TRBJ2-1, with TRBD2 matching over 12 bases. CDR3 size: 16 residues. Germline lookup yields CDR1 SGDLS and CDR2 YYNGEE. The junction had 4 bases not matched to a gene; V was cut back by 0 bases and J by 6 bases. CDR3 amino acids: CASSVESSGRGNEQFF. DNA of the CDR3: TGTGCCAGCAGCGTAGAGTCTAGCGGGAGGGGCAATGAGCAGTTCTTC.

There are a few counts of this clone. Here the CDR3 reads CASSWTANTEAFF. In DNA, the CDR3 is TGTGCCAGCAGTTGGACAGCGAACACTGAAGCTTTCTTT. The chain uses TRBV27 and TRBJ1-1, with a tentative D call TRBD1 (6 bases). With 4 bases removed from V and 1 base from J, the gap between germline ends came to 7 bases. Germline loops: CDR1 MNHEY, CDR2 SMNVEV (reference sequence). There are 13 residues in the CDR3.

The chain recombines TRBV14 with TRBJ1-1, with a possible D match to TRBD1 (5 bases). V lost 6 bases and J lost 3, with 14 bases in between. Germline CDR1 and CDR2: SGHDN and FVKESK. The CDR3 loop spans 14 amino acids. This CDR3 is CASRPFTGYTEAFF. CDR3 bases: TGTGCCAGCAGACCATTTACAGGATACACTGAAGCTTTCTTT.

J is TRBJ2-2 and V is TRBV11-2; D gene uncertain. This CDR3 is 12 amino acids long. From germline, CDR1 is SGHAT and CDR2 FQNNGV. Trimming cost V 2 bases and J 6 bases, with 4 bases left between them. The CDR3, as DNA: TGTGCCAGCAGCTTACTAGCCGGGGAGCTGTTTTTT. Its protein is CASSLLAGELFF.

V is TRBV11-2 and J is TRBJ2-7; weak D call: TRBD2 (6 bases). The CDR3 sequence is 17 residues long. V lost 4 bases to trimming and J lost 2 bases, with 21 bases between them. CDR1 is SGHAT, CDR2 FQNNGV, per germline. CDR3 nucleotide sequence: TGTGCCAGCAGCTCACCTCTGCGCGGGGACCGAACCTACGAGCAGTACTTC. This sequence encodes CASSSPLRGDRTYEQYF. Variable domain in full (rest from reference TRBV11-2 and TRBJ2-7): EAGVAQSPRYKIIEKRQSVAFWCNPISGHATLYWYQQILGQGPKLLIQFQNNGVVDDSQLPKDRFSAERLKGVDSTLKIQPAKLEDSAVYLCASSSPLRGDRTYEQYFGPGTRLTVT.

The V gene is TRBV5-5, the J gene TRBJ1-2; 8 bases align to TRBD1. This CDR3 is 14 amino acids long. Trimming cost V 4 bases and J 8 bases; bases outside gene matches: 10. The germline CDR1 and CDR2 sequences are SGHKS and YYEKEE (reference sequence). The CDR3 reads CASSREDRVYGYTF. The DNA of the CDR3 is TGTGCCAGCAGCCGGGAGGACAGGGTGTACGGCTACACCTTC.

The chain employs TRBV11-2 and TRBJ1-1, with a possible D match to TRBD1 (5 bases). Looked up from germline, CDR1 is SGHAT and CDR2 is FQNNGV. The CDR3 is 16 amino acids. Trimming took off 1 base at V and 4 bases at J, with 16 bases between the two ends. This chain's CDR3 is CASSLGAARASTEAFF. CDR3 bases: TGTGCCAGCAGCTTAGGGGCGGCCAGGGCGAGCACTGAAGCTTTCTTT.

This clone was seen a few times. The chain links TRBV15 to TRBJ1-1; the match to TRBD1 covers 9 bases. The CDR3 extends over 14 amino acids. CDR1 and CDR2 (germline): LNHNV, YYDKDF (reference sequence). Unmatched junction bases numbered 5, after V lost 2 bases and J lost 7 bases. The CDR3 sequence: CATSRQTGGIEAFF. CDR3 bases: TGTGCCACCAGCAGACAAACAGGGGGCATTGAAGCTTTCTTT.

The chain recombines TRBV9 with TRBJ1-2; a weak D match, TRBD1 (5 bases). CDR3 length: 13 residues. Germline loops: CDR1 SGDLS, CDR2 YYNGEE. Trimming removed 3 bases at V and 7 bases at J, with 13 bases between. The CDR3 protein is CASSDGQLGGYTF. The CDR3 bases are TGTGCCAGCAGCGATGGACAACTCGGTGGCTACACCTTC.

The sample holds a few counts of this clone. The chain is built from TRBV5-1 and TRBJ1-1; no clear D gene. CDR1 SGHRS and CDR2 YFSETQ come from the germline V gene. CDR3 size: 15 residues. Between the trimmed V and J ends, which lost 0 bases and 4 bases, there was a span of 13 bases. The CDR3 DNA follows: TGCGCCAGCAGCTTGGGGGCTCCGGCGGGCACTGAAGCTTTCTTT. This translates into CASSLGAPAGTEAFF.

The chain carries TRBV4-1 and TRBJ2-1; TRBD2 matches 12 bases. This CDR3 has 16 amino acids. Germline CDR1 is MGHRA and CDR2 is YSYEKL. Unmatched junction bases numbered 4, after V lost 1 base and J lost 6 bases. CDR3 protein: CASSQGTSGGPNEQFF. CDR3 sequence (DNA): TGCGCCAGCAGCCAAGGAACTAGCGGGGGGCCCAATGAGCAGTTCTTC.

The chain recombines TRBV7-3 with TRBJ1-2, with D possibly TRBD1 on 6 matching bases. The CDR3 has 13 residues. The V gene lost 2 bases and the J gene lost 6 bases, with 10 bases spanning the gap. Germline lookup yields CDR1 SGHTA and CDR2 FQGTGA. The CDR3 nucleotides are TGTGCCAGCAGCTTACGAGGGGGGGATGGCTACACCTTC. Translating gives CASSLRGGDGYTF.

The CDR3 region has the DNA TGTGCCAGCAGTTACTCGAAGAGTCTCCAGGGCGGGGAGCTGTTTTTT. Protein product: CASSYSKSLQGGELFF. The rearrangement links TRBV6-5 to TRBJ2-2, with D possibly matching TRBD1 (5 bases). Germline-derived CDR1 and CDR2 are MNHEY and SVGAGI. The CDR3 contains 16 residues. Deletions cut 0 bases from V and 7 bases from J, with 15 bases between.

This chain connects TRBV10-3 to TRBJ1-2; TRBD1 matches at 7 bases. This CDR3 has 15 amino acids. Per the germline V gene, CDR1 is ENHRY and CDR2 is SYGVKD. The V and J ends lost 3 bases and 3 bases, in that order; junction bases with no gene match: 7. This CDR3 reads CAISEIWTGDYGYTF. In nucleotides, the CDR3 is TGTGCCATCAGTGAAATCTGGACAGGCGACTATGGCTACACCTTC.

This clone was recorded at least ten times. J is TRBJ1-2 and V is TRBV7-4, with D maybe TRBD1 (6 bases). CDR3 length: 10 residues. The germline CDR1 and CDR2 sequences are SGHVT and SQSDAQ. The CDR3 is CQGPNYGYTF. The CDR3 region has the DNA TGTCAGGGGCCCAACTATGGCTACACCTTC.

The chain has TRBV12-5 and TRBJ2-5; 8 nucleotides line up with TRBD1. This CDR3 has 13 residues. Germline V lookup: CDR1 LGHNT, CDR2 FRNRAP. V gave up 4 bases and J gave up 9 bases; unmatched junction bases: 7. CDR3 coding DNA: TGTGCTAGTGGTTGGTGGACAGGGAAAGCCCAGTACTTC. It yields the protein CASGWWTGKAQYF.

The V and J genes are TRBV5-5 and TRBJ2-7; 8 nucleotides align to TRBD1. V dropped 4 bases and J dropped 0; count of bases not matched to a gene: 3. There are 14 residues in the CDR3. The germline CDR1 and CDR2 sequences are SGHKS and YYEKEE (reference sequence). In DNA form, the CDR3 reads TGTGCCAGCAGCACAGGGGGAGGCTCCTACGAGCAGTACTTC. This encodes CASSTGGGSYEQYF.

The chain combines TRBV27 with TRBJ1-5; tentative D call: TRBD1 (5 bases). Germline CDR1 MNHEY, CDR2 SMNVEV (reference sequence). The germline V and J ends were trimmed by 6 bases and 1 base, with 19 bases remaining between them. The CDR3 consists of 17 residues. The CDR3 is CASSPTRGLSSNQPQHF. CDR3 bases: TGTGCCAGCAGCCCCACGCGGGGACTATCCAGCAATCAGCCCCAGCATTTT.